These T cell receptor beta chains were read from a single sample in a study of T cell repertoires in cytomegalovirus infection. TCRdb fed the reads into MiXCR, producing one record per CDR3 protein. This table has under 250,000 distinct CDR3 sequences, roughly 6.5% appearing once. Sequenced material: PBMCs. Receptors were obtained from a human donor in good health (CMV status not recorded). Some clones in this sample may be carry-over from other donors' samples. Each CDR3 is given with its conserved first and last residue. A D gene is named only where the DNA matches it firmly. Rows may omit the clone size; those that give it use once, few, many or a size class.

CDR3: CASSMDGNTGELFF
DNA: TGTGCCAGTAGTATGGACGGGAACACCGGGGAGCTGTTTTTT
V: TRBV19
D: NA
J: TRBJ2-2
length: 14
size: many

CDR3: CSVGHRGGYEQYF
DNA: TGCAGCGTCGGTCACAGGGGGGGCTACGAGCAGTACTTC
V: TRBV29-1
D: NA
J: TRBJ2-7
length: 13
size: many

CDR3: CASSQIRGLYEQFF
DNA: TGTGCCAGCAGTCAGATACGGGGGTTGTATGAGCAGTTCTTC
V: TRBV12-3/TRBV12-4
D: NA
J: TRBJ2-1
length: 14
size: many

CDR3: CSVEGVRSYEQYF
DNA: TGCAGCGTTGAAGGCGTGCGCTCCTACGAGCAGTACTTC
V: TRBV29-1
D: NA
J: TRBJ2-7
length: 13
size: NA

CDR3: CASSHTGFQETQYF
DNA: TGTGCCAGCAGCCATACAGGTTTCCAAGAGACCCAGTACTTC
V: TRBV11-2
D: NA
J: TRBJ2-5
length: 14
size: many

CDR3: CASSSDGGYTDTQYF
DNA: TGTGCCAGCAGCTCCGACGGAGGATACACAGATACGCAGTATTTT
V: TRBV7-2
D: NA
J: TRBJ2-3
length: 15
size: many

CDR3: CASSPGTERAGGPETQYF
DNA: TGTGCCAGCAGCCCAGGGACGGAACGAGCGGGGGGGCCAGAGACCCAGTACTTC
V: TRBV7-6
D: TRBD2
J: TRBJ2-5
length: 18
size: many

CDR3: CASSRRSAADTQYF
DNA: TGTGCCAGCAGCCGCCGTAGCGCTGCAGATACGCAGTATTTT
V: TRBV5-4
D: NA
J: TRBJ2-3
length: 14
size: few

CDR3: CASSNPGTGYRSDTEAFF
DNA: TGTGCCAGTAGTAACCCCGGGACAGGATATCGATCGGACACTGAAGCTTTCTTT
V: TRBV19
D: TRBD1
J: TRBJ1-1
length: 18
size: many

CDR3: CASSLRGGRSYEQYF
DNA: TGTGCCAGCAGTTTAAGGGGGGGAAGGTCCTACGAGCAGTACTTC
V: TRBV12-3/TRBV12-4
D: NA
J: TRBJ2-7
length: 15
size: few

CDR3: CSVVPPGGLVEETQYF
DNA: TGCAGCGTCGTGCCTCCCGGGGGCTTGGTTGAAGAGACCCAGTACTTC
V: TRBV29-1
D: NA
J: TRBJ2-5
length: 16
size: NA

CDR3: CASSSPGRAEGYTF
DNA: TGTGCCAGCAGCTCCCCGGGGAGGGCGGAAGGCTACACCTTC
V: TRBV7-2
D: NA
J: TRBJ1-2
length: 14
size: many

CDR3: CASSAGGKGTQYF
DNA: TGCGCCAGCAGCGCAGGGGGCAAGGGGACCCAGTACTTC
V: TRBV5-1
D: TRBD1
J: TRBJ2-5
length: 13
size: many

CDR3: CASSSSGTSGGTQYF
DNA: TGTGCCAGCAGCTCCTCCGGGACTAGCGGGGGCACGCAGTATTTT
V: TRBV7-2
D: TRBD2
J: TRBJ2-3
length: 15
size: many

CDR3: CASSLEVIYNSPLHF
DNA: TGTGCCAGCAGTTTGGAGGTTATCTATAATTCACCCCTCCACTTT
V: TRBV28
D: NA
J: TRBJ1-6
length: 15
size: many

CDR3: CAWSVGDWTEAFF
DNA: TGTGCCTGGAGTGTCGGGGATTGGACTGAAGCTTTCTTT
V: TRBV30
D: NA
J: TRBJ1-1
length: 13
size: many

CDR3: CATSRDFRQGYSYEQYF
DNA: TGTGCCACCAGCAGAGACTTCCGCCAGGGCTACTCCTACGAGCAGTACTTC
V: TRBV15
D: NA
J: TRBJ2-7
length: 17
size: NA

CDR3: CASNVQGSYEQYF
DNA: TGTGCCAGCAATGTACAAGGGAGCTACGAGCAGTACTTC
V: TRBV2
D: NA
J: TRBJ2-7
length: 13
size: once